Listed below are T cell receptor beta chains from one sample, sequenced in a study of T cell clusters in autoimmune cytopenias. TCRdb reprocessed the multiplex PCR reads, keeping one entry per CDR3 protein, no DNA. This sample's table reports some 1,400 distinct CDR3 sequences. This sample also belongs to another study, concerning T cell repertoires in aging, cancer and after chemotherapy.

What was sequenced was peripheral blood. These receptors originate from a human donor with chronic lymphocytic leukemia. Both conserved end residues are part of each CDR3. Some rows mark clone size as missing; the rest say once, few, many or name a class of expanded clone.

v_gene,j_gene,abundance,CDR3aa
TRBV6-2/TRBV6-3,TRBJ2-7,NA,CASSSRGREVYEQYF
TRBV6-5,TRBJ2-2,large,CASSPTAGELFF
TRBV12-3/TRBV12-4,TRBJ2-1,medium-sized,CASSLAGLSGHNEQFF
TRBV27,TRBJ1-1,medium-sized,CASSLVRYTEAFF
TRBV28,TRBJ1-4,NA,CASDLGGRSATNEKLFF
TRBV27,TRBJ1-2,medium-sized,CASSLFRGRDIGYTF
TRBV12-3/TRBV12-4,TRBJ1-6,NA,CASSLGPSPLHF
TRBV5-5,TRBJ1-5,medium-sized,CASSTGTGGGDSNQPQHF
TRBV21-1,TRBJ1-5,NA,CASSKKFVGTGGGKSNQPQHF
TRBV6-2/TRBV6-3,TRBJ2-4,medium-sized,CASSYVEVSPQGSINIQYF
TRBV28,TRBJ1-2,NA,CASSRGVVGYTF
TRBV20-1,TRBJ2-7,NA,CSAQDDSNSYEQYF
TRBV19,TRBJ2-7,medium-sized,CASSIRGNEQYF
TRBV7-7,TRBJ2-2,NA,CASSLIKGELFF
TRBV15,TRBJ2-1,NA,CATSSPGQGAGNEQFF
TRBV20-1,TRBJ2-1,NA,CSARDPRGVNNEQFF
TRBV6-1,TRBJ1-5,medium-sized,CASKQGAANQPQHF
TRBV6-2/TRBV6-3,TRBJ2-7,medium-sized,CASSYIGTGSYEQYF